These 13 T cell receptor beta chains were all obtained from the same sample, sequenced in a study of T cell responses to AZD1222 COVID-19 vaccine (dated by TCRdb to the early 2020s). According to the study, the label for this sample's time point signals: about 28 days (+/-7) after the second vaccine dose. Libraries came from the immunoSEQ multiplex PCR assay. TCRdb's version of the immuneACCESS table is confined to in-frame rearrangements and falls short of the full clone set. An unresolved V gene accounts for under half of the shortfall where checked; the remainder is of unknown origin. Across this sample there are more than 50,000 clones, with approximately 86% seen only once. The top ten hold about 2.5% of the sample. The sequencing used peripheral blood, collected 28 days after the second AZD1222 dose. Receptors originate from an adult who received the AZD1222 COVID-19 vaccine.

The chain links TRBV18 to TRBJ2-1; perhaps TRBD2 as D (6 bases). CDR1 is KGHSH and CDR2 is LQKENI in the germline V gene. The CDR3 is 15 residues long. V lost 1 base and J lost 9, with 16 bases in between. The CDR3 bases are TGTGCCAGCTCACCACAGTCCCTAGCGTATACTGAGCAGTTCTTC. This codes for CASSPQSLAYTEQFF.

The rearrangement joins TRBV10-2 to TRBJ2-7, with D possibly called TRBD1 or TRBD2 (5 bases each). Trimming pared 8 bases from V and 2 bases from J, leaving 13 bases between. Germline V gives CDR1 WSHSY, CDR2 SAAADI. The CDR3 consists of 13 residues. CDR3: CASSRGVTYEQYF. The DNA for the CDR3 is TGCGCCAGCTCTAGAGGGGTAACCTACGAGCAGTACTTC.

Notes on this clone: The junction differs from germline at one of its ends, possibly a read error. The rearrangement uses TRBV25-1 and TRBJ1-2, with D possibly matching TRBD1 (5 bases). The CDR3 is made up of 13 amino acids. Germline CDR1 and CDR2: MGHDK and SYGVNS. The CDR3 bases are TGTGCCAGCAGGGCCTCCACGGGGCTGATCGTGGAATTC. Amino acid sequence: CASRASTGLIVEF.

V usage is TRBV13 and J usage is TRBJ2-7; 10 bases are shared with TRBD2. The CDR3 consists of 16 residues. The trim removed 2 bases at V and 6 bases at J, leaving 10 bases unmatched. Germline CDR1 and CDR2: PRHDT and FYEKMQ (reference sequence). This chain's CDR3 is CASSLRLPSGSGEQYF. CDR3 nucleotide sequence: TGTGCCAGCAGCTTACGTCTGCCTAGCGGGAGTGGCGAGCAGTACTTC.

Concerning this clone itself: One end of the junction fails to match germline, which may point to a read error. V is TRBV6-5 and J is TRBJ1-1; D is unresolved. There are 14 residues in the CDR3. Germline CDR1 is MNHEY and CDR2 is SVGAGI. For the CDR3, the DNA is TGTGCCAGCCCCGAGGACCTAAGGAACGCTGAAGCTTTCTTT. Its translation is CASPEDLRNAEAFF.

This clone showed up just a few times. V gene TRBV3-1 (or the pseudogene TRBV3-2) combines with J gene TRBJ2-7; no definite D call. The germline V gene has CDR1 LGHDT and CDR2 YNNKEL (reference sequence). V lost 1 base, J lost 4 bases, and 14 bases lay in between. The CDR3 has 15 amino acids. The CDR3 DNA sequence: TGTGCCAGCAGCCAAGGGGCTCCCAACCTGTACGAGCAGTACTTC. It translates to CASSQGAPNLYEQYF.

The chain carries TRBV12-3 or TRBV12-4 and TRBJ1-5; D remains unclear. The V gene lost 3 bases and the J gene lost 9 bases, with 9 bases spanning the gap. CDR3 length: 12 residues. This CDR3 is CASSLDLGPQHF. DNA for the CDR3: TGTGCCAGCAGTTTGGACCTGGGGCCCCAGCATTTT.

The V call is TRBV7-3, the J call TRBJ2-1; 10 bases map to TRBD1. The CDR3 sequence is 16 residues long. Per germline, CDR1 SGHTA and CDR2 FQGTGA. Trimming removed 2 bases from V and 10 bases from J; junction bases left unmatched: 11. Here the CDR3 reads CASSLGGGTGVREQFF. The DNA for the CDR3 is TGTGCCAGCAGCTTAGGTGGCGGGACAGGGGTCCGAGAGCAGTTCTTC.

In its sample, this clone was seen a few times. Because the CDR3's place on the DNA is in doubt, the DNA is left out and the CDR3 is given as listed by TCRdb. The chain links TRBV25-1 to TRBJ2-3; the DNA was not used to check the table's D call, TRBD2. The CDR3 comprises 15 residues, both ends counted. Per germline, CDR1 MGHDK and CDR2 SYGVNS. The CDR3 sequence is CASSEYPSGRGGQYF.

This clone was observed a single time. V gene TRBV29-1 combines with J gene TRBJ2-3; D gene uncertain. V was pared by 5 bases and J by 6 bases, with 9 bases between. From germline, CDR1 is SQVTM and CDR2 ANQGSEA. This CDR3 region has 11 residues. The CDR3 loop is CSVMWLDTQYF. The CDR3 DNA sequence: TGCAGCGTTATGTGGCTGGATACGCAGTATTTT.

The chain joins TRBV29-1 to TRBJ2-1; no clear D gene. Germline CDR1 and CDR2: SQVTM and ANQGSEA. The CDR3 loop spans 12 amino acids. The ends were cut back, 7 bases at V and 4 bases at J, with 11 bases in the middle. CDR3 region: CSAKVGYNEQFF. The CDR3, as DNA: TGCAGCGCAAAGGTCGGGTACAATGAGCAGTTCTTC.

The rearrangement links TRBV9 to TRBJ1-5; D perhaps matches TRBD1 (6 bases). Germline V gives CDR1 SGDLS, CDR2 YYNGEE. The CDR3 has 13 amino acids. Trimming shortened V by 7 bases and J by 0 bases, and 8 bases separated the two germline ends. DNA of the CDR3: TGTGCCAGCGGGGGCCTTAGCAATCAGCCCCAGCATTTT. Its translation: CASGGLSNQPQHF.

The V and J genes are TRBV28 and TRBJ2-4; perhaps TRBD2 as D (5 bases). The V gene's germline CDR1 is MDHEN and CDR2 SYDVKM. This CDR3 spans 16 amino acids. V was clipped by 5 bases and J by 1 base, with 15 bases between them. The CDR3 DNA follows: TGTGCCAGCAGTATAGCCGGGGTCGGGGCCAAAAACATTCAGTACTTC. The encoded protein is CASSIAGVGAKNIQYF. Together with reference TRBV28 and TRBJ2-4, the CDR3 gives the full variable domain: DVKVTQSSRYLVKRTGEKVFLECVQDMDHENMFWYRQDPGLGLRLIYFSYDVKMKEKGDIPEGYSVSREKKERFSLILESASTNQTSMYLCASSIAGVGAKNIQYFGAGTRLSVL.